This record looks at one T cell receptor (beta chain) sequence and its context. Its antigen is undetermined. These data are taken from a study of T cell repertoires in cytomegalovirus infection. Study-level information: In the study, CMV epitopes included recently identified HLA-C-restricted and well-studied HLA-B-restricted ones. Public signatures in TCR beta pointed to CMV infection and matching HLA type. Study-level findings and limits: Based on cumulative public TCR beta family frequency, carriers of CMV plus the relevant HLA were identified. Ex vivo responses were dominated by HLA-C-restricted CMV-specific TCR beta clonotypes.

TCRdb re-derived calls from the reads in MiXCR, one entry per CDR3 protein. The sample contains under 90,000 distinct CDR3 sequences, about 44% of which appear only once. The CDR3 totals 18 residues. V dropped 2 bases and J dropped 3 bases, with 22 bases sitting between them. Germline loops: CDR1 SGHAT, CDR2 FQNNGV. Sequencing used CD8+ T cells from cultured PBMCs, obtained from culture after CMV antigen stimulation. The clonotype originates from a human donor in good health (CMV status not recorded). Some clones in this sample may be carry-over from other donors' samples. This sequence joins TRBV11-2 and TRBJ1-1; maybe TRBD1 (5 bases). The CDR3 DNA reads as TGTGCCAGCAGCTTACTGCCCGGGACCCATGGGGTATACACTGAAGCTTTCTTT. Translating it yields CASSLLPGTHGVYTEAFF.